This T cell receptor (beta chain) was retrieved from a study of blood T cells in healthy people across ages. The CDR3 extends over 12 amino acids. The ends lost 4 bases at V and 6 bases at J; junction bases unmatched: 6. Germline CDR1 DFQATT, CDR2 SNEGSKA (reference sequence). Using a J-beta primer mix together with a sample-barcoded 5' primer, a second PCR was run for about 6 to 11 cycles. From the 5' RACE reads, TCRdb called clonotypes with MiXCR, one entry per CDR3 protein. The profile shows about 940,000 distinct CDR3 sequences, roughly 43% of them singletons. The sample holds a few counts of this clonotype.

The chain links TRBV20-1 to TRBJ2-7; 7 bases are shared with TRBD1. What was sequenced was blood. The sequence was collected from a man aged 30 to 39 in good health. This CDR3 reads CSAKQGVREQYF. The DNA for the CDR3 is TGCAGTGCTAAGCAGGGGGTACGCGAGCAGTACTTC.